The T cell receptor (beta chain) described here comes from a study of post-analysis software for immune sequencing data. Overall study: The disease courses spanned relapsing-remitting, secondary progressive and progressive-relapsing forms of multiple sclerosis. Study findings and constraints: By F measure, strong co-clustering occurred among samples prepared in the same batch. The normalized Chao1 diversity of multiple sclerosis patients was significantly lower than that of controls. Elevated frequency relative to controls characterized several TRBV segments in patients, TRBV5-6, TRBV5-1 and TRBV20-1 among them.

Presence of unique molecular identifiers characterized the TCR beta cDNA libraries. One entry per CDR3 protein results from TCRdb running MiXCR on the PCR reads. Of 650,000 to 900,000 distinct CDR3 sequences listed, about 43% are singletons. CDR1 and CDR2 from the germline V gene are SGHTA and FQGNSA. CDR3 length equals 15 residues. The V gene end was trimmed by 5 bases and the J gene end by 5 bases; junction bases not matched to a gene: 6. Ten or more counts support this clonotype. Antigen unknown. This clonotype originated in a girl aged 5 to 17 with multiple sclerosis. The rearrangement links TRBV7-2 to TRBJ2-3, with TRBD2 identical over 11 bases. Material: blood. The CDR3 reads CASSPTSGRLDTQYF. The DNA of the CDR3 is TGTGCCAGCAGCCCAACTAGCGGGAGACTAGATACGCAGTATTTT.